A selection of T cell receptor beta chains follows, all from one sample in a study of breast tumors, draining lymph nodes, adjacent tissues. MiXCR, applied by TCRdb to the multiplex PCR reads, yields one record per CDR3 protein. The table has 200,000 to 250,000 distinct CDR3 sequences, less than 40% seen once; the top ten hold approximately 3.5%. Material for sequencing was axillary lymph node tissue. The source of these receptors is a female donor with breast cancer. Some clones in this sample may be carry-over from other donors' samples. CDR3s include the opening cysteine and the closing phenylalanine or tryptophan. D genes are given only for firm matches. Not all rows give a size; the values are once, few, many and, for expanded clones, a class.

v_call,j_call,d_call,clone_size,cdr3_aa,cdr3_nt
TRBV20-1,TRBJ2-1,NA,many,CSAPGYNEQFF,TGCAGTGCTCCAGGGTACAATGAGCAGTTCTTC
TRBV6-1,TRBJ1-2,TRBD1,many,CASSVAGQGSNGYTF,TGTGCCAGCAGTGTGGCGGGACAGGGGTCTAATGGCTACACCTTC
TRBV18,TRBJ2-1,TRBD1,few,CASSPGTGGDEQFF,TGTGCCAGCTCCCCCGGGACAGGGGGCGATGAGCAGTTCTTC
TRBV6-5,TRBJ1-1,NA,NA,CASSPQMGTEAFF,TGTGCCAGCAGTCCGCAGATGGGCACTGAAGCTTTCTTT
TRBV29-1,TRBJ2-1,TRBD1,many,CSVLLPGTGKRGNEQFF,TGCAGCGTTTTGCTCCCCGGGACAGGGAAGAGGGGCAATGAGCAGTTCTTC
TRBV2,TRBJ1-2,TRBD1,NA,CASRGQGPNYGYTF,TGTGCCAGCAGGGGACAGGGGCCTAACTATGGCTACACCTTC
TRBV28,TRBJ2-5,TRBD1,many,CASSSTYDRVETQYF,TGTGCCAGCAGTTCAACGTATGACAGGGTAGAGACCCAGTACTTC
TRBV10-1,TRBJ2-3,NA,few,CASSSLAGGSTDTQYF,TGCGCCAGCAGTTCTCTGGCAGGAGGTAGCACAGATACGCAGTATTTT
TRBV14,TRBJ2-5,NA,NA,CASSQDSRSQYF,TGTGCCAGCAGCCAAGACAGCAGATCCCAGTACTTC
TRBV28,TRBJ1-4,NA,many,CASREREKLFF,TGTGCCAGCAGGGAGAGGGAAAAACTGTTTTTT
TRBV7-2,TRBJ2-7,TRBD2,many,CASSLGAGGIIDEQYF,TGTGCCAGCAGCTTAGGAGCGGGAGGGATCATCGACGAGCAGTACTTC
TRBV2,TRBJ1-4,TRBD1,NA,CASRTGTYEQGVGGGLFF,TGTGCCAGCCGGACCGGTACCTACGAGCAGGGGGTTGGAGGAGGACTGTTTTTT
TRBV10-1,TRBJ2-2,TRBD2,few,CASSGAPGLAGGPGELFF,TGCGCCAGCAGTGGGGCACCCGGACTAGCGGGAGGGCCAGGGGAGCTGTTTTTT
TRBV20-1,TRBJ2-7,NA,many,CSAPGDSYEQYF,TGCAGTGCTCCAGGAGACTCCTACGAGCAGTACTTC
TRBV3-1,TRBJ1-2,NA,many,CASSQMSPYGYTF,TGTGCCAGCAGCCAGATGAGCCCCTATGGCTACACCTTC
TRBV3-1,TRBJ1-2,TRBD1,many,CASSHMDRASYGYTF,TGTGCCAGCAGCCACATGGACAGGGCGTCCTATGGCTACACCTTC